This T cell receptor (beta chain) originates from a study of T cell responses to AZD1222 COVID-19 vaccine. The protocol was immunoSEQ multiplex PCR, while the TCRdb copy is restricted to in-frame clones and leaves out a portion. Among around 96,000 clones listed, around 90% were seen once. V lost 5 bases to trimming and J lost 4 bases; unmatched junction nucleotides: 9. CDR1 and CDR2 (germline): MDHEN, SYDVKM. The CDR3 spans 15 residues. The genes are TRBV28 and TRBJ1-2; 8 positions match TRBD1. The sequencing here drew on peripheral blood, taken 28 days after the second AZD1222 dose. The receptor comes from an adult who received the AZD1222 COVID-19 vaccine. Written as DNA, the CDR3 is TGTGCCAGCAGTCTCCCCCCGGGGACAGGCTATGGCTACACCTTC. It specifies CASSLPPGTGYGYTF.